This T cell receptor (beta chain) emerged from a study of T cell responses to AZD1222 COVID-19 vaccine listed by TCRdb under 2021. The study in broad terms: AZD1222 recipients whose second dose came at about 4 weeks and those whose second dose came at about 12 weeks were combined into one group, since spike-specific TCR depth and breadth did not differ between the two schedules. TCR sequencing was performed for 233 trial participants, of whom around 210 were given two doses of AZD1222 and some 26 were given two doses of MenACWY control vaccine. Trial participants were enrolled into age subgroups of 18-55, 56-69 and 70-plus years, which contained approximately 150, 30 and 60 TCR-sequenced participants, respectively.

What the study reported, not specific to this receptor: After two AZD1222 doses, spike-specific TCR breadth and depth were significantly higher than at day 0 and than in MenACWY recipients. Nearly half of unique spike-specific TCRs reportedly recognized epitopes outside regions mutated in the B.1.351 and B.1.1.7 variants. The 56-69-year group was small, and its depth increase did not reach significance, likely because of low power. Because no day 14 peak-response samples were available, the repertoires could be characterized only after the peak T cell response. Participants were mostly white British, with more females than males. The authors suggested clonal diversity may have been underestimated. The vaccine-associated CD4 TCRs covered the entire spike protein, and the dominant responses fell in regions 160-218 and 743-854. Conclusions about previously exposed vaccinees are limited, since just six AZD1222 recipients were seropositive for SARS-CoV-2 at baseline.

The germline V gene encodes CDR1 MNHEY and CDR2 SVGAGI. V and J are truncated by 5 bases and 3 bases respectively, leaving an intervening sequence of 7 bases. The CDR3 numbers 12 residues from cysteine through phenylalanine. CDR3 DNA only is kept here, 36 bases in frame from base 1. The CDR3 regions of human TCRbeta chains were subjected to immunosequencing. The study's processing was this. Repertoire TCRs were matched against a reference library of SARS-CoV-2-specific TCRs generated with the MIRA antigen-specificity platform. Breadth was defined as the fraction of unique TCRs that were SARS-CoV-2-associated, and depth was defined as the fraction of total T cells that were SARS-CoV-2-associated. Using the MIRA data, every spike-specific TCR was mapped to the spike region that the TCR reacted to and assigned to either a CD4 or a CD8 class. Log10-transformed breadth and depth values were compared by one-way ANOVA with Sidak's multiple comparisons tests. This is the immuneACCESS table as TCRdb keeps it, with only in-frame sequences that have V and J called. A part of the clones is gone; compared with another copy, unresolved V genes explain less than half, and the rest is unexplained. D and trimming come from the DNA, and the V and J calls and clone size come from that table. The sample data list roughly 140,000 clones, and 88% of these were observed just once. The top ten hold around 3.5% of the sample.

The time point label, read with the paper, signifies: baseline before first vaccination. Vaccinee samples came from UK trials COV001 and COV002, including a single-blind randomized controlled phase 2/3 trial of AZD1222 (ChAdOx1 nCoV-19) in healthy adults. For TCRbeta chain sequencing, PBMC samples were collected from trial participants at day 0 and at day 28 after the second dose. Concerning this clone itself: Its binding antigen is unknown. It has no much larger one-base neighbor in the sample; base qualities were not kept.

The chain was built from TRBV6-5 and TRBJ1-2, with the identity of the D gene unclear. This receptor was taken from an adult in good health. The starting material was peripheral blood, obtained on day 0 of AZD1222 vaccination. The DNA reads TGTGCCAGCAGTCCTCCTTACTATGGCTACACCTTC. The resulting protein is CASSPPYYGYTF.